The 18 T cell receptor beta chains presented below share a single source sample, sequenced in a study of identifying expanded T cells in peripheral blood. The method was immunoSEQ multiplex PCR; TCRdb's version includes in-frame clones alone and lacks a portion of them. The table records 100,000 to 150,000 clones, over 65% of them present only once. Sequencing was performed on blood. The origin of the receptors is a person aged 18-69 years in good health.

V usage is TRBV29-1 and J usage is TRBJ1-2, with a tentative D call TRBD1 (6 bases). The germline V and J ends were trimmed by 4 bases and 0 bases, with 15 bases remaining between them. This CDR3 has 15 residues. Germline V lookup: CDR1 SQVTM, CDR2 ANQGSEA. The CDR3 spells CSVGPRTDTNYGYTF. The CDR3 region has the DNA TGCAGCGTTGGGCCCCGGACAGATACTAACTATGGCTACACCTTC.

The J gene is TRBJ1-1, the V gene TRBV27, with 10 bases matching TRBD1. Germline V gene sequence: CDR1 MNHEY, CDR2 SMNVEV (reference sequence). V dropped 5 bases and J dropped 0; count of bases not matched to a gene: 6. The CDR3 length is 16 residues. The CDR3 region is CASSPPGQGVNTEAFF. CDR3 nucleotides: TGTGCCAGCAGTCCCCCCGGACAGGGGGTGAACACTGAAGCTTTCTTT.

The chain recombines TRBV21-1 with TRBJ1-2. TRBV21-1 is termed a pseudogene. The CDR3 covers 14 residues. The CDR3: CASSAGGGDYGYTF. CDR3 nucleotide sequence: TGTGCCAGCAGCGCCGGTGGGGGGGACTATGGCTACACCTTC.

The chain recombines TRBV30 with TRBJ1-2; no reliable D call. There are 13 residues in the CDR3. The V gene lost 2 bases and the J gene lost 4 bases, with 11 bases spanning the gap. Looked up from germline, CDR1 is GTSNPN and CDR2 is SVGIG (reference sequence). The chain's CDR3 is CAWSRPPTYGYTF. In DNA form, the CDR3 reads TGTGCCTGGAGTCGTCCCCCAACCTATGGCTACACCTTC.

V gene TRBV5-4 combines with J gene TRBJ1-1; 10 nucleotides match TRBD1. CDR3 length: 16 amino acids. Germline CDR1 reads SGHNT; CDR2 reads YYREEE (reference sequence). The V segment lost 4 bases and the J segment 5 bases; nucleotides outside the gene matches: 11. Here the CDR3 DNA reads TGTGCCAGCAGCCGATTGACAGGGGGCATGGGGACTGAAGCTTTCTTT. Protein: CASSRLTGGMGTEAFF.

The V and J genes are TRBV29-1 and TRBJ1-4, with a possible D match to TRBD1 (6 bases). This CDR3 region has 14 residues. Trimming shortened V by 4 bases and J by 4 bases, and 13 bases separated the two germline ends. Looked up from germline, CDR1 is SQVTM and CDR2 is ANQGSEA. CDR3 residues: CSVGGGTLNEKLFF. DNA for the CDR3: TGCAGCGTTGGAGGCGGGACACTTAATGAAAAACTGTTTTTT.

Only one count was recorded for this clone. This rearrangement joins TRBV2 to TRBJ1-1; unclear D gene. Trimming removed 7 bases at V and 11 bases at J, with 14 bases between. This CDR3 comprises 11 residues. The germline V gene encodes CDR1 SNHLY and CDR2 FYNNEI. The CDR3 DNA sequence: TGTGCCAGCACCAGAACGGGCCTGGCTTTCTTT. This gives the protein CASTRTGLAFF.

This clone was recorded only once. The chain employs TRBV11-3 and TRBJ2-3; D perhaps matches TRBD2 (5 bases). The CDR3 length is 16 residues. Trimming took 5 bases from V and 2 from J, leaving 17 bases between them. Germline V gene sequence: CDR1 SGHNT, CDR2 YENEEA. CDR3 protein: CASSPAWTEATDTQYF. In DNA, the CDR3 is TGTGCCAGCAGCCCAGCTTGGACGGAGGCCACAGATACGCAGTATTTT.

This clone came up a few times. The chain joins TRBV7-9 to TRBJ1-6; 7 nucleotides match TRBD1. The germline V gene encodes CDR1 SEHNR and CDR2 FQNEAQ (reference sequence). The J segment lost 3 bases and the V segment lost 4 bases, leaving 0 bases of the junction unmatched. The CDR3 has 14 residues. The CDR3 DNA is TGTGCCAGCAGCTCAGGGGGCTATAATTCACCCCTCCACTTT. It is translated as CASSSGGYNSPLHF.

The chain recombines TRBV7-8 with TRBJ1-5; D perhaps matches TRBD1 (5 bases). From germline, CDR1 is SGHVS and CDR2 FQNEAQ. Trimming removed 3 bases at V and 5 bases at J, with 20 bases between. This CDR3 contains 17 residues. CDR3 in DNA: TGTGCCAGCAGCTTTACTTCCGCGGGGGGTTATCATCAGCCCCAGCATTTT. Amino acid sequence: CASSFTSAGGYHQPQHF.

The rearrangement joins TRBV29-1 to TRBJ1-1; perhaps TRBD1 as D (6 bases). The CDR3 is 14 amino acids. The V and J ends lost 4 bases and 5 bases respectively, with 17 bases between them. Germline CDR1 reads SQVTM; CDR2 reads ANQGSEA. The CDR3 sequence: CSVVRGGRVTEAFF. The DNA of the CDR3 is TGCAGCGTTGTTCGTGGGGGGCGGGTTACTGAAGCTTTCTTT.

CDR3 DNA: TGTGCCAGCCTCGGACAGCGCAGCTCTGGAAACACCATATATTTT. Translated: CASLGQRSSGNTIYF. The rearrangement links TRBV7-2 to TRBJ1-3; D might be TRBD1 (6 bases). Germline V gene lookup returns CDR1 SGHTA and CDR2 FQGNSA. V lost 8 bases and J 0 bases, leaving 14 bases between the germline ends. The CDR3 contains 15 residues.

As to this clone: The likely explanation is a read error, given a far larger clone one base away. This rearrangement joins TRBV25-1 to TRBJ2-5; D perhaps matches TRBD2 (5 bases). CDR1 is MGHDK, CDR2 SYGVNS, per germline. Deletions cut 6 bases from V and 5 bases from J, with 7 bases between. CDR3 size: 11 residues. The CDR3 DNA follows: TGTGCCAGCAGCCCGGGGGAGACCCAGTACTTC. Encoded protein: CASSPGETQYF.

The chain's CDR3 is CASSVVPQGTEAFF. CDR3 bases: TGTGCCAGCAGCGTAGTGCCCCAGGGCACTGAAGCTTTCTTT. V usage is TRBV9 and J usage is TRBJ1-1, with D perhaps matching TRBD1 (5 bases). Germline CDR1 is SGDLS and CDR2 is YYNGEE. Trimming took off 0 bases at V and 4 bases at J, with 10 bases between the two ends. The CDR3 is 14 residues long.

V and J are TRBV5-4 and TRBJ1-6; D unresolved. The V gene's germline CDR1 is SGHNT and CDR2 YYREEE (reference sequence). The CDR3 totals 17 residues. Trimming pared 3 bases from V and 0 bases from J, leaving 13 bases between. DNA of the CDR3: TGTGCCAGCAGCTCGCGAATGGGGAGCTCCTATAATTCACCCCTCCACTTT. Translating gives CASSSRMGSSYNSPLHF.

CDR3 coding DNA: TGCGCCAGCAGCCTTACGGAGTTAAATAGCAATCAGCCCCAGCATTTT. Its protein is CASSLTELNSNQPQHF. The rearrangement uses TRBV4-1 and TRBJ1-5; D is undetermined. This CDR3 has 16 amino acids. Deletions cut 4 bases from V and 0 bases from J, with 13 bases between. Germline CDR1 reads MGHRA; CDR2 reads YSYEKL.

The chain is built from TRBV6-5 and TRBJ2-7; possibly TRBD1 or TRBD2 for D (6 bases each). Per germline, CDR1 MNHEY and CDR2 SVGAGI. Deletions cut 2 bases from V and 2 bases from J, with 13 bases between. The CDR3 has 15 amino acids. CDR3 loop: CASSYVSGAAYEQYF. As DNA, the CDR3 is TGTGCCAGCAGTTACGTTTCGGGGGCTGCCTACGAGCAGTACTTC.

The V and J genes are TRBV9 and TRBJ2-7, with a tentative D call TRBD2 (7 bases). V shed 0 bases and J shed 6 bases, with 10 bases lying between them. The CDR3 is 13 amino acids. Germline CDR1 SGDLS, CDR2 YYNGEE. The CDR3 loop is CASSVGGGGEQYF. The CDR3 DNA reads TGTGCCAGCAGCGTAGGGGGGGGCGGCGAGCAGTACTTC.